A single sample is the source of the 14 T cell receptor beta chains below, sequenced in a study of blood T cell repertoires in COVID-19. Data came from immunoSEQ multiplex PCR; TCRdb stores just in-frame clones and leaves some out. This table has fewer than 110,000 clones, around 90% appearing once. Input material: peripheral blood. These TCRs come from a man aged 35 to 55 with active or convalescent COVID-19.

J is TRBJ1-2 and V is TRBV27; a weak D match, TRBD1 (6 bases). The CDR3 sequence is 13 residues long. V dropped 6 bases and J dropped 4 bases, with 12 bases sitting between them. Germline CDR1 reads MNHEY; CDR2 reads SMNVEV (reference sequence). The DNA for the CDR3 is TGTGCCAGCAGCTCACAGGGTACCTATGGCTACACCTTC. This codes for CASSSQGTYGYTF.

V gene TRBV6-5 combines with J gene TRBJ2-2; 9 bases match TRBD2. CDR1 is MNHEY and CDR2 is SVGAGI in the germline V gene. This CDR3 has 15 residues. V lost 5 bases to trimming and J lost 2 bases; unmatched junction nucleotides: 3. The CDR3 loop reads CASSSSGGNTGELFF. Written as DNA, the CDR3 is TGTGCCAGCAGTAGTAGCGGGGGAAACACCGGGGAGCTGTTTTTT.

This rearrangement joins TRBV27 to TRBJ2-5, with D maybe TRBD2 (5 bases). CDR1 is MNHEY, CDR2 SMNVEV, per germline (reference sequence). V lost 4 bases, J lost 3 bases, and 12 bases lay in between. The CDR3 consists of 14 residues. The CDR3 sequence is CASSSNGVEETQYF. The DNA of the CDR3 is TGTGCCAGCAGTTCCAACGGGGTGGAAGAGACCCAGTACTTC.

The J gene is TRBJ1-2, the V gene TRBV28; D might be TRBD1 (6 bases). Deletions cut 7 bases from V and 8 bases from J, with 26 bases between. The CDR3 sequence is 16 residues long. Germline V CDR1 and CDR2: MDHEN, SYDVKM. CDR3 loop: CASKRGAAGGASGYTF. CDR3 DNA: TGTGCCAGCAAGAGGGGCGCTGCCGGGGGGGCCTCCGGCTACACCTTC.

This clone was counted only a few times. The chain links TRBV7-2 to TRBJ2-7; 7 positions agree with TRBD2. V gave up 4 bases and J gave up 5 bases; unmatched junction bases: 11. The germline V gene encodes CDR1 SGHTA and CDR2 FQGNSA. The CDR3 runs 15 residues. The CDR3 here is CASSWSLAGVDEQYF. CDR3 bases: TGTGCCAGCAGCTGGTCCCTCGCGGGAGTAGACGAGCAGTACTTC.

This clone appeared once. V gene TRBV7-6 combines with J gene TRBJ2-1, with 7 bases aligning to TRBD2. CDR1 and CDR2 (germline): SGHVS, FNYEAQ. V trimming: 1 base; J trimming: 1 base; junction bases outside the gene matches: 4. This CDR3 is built from 16 residues. CDR3 DNA: TGTGCCAGCAGCTTAGAAACGGGGGGTTCCTACAATGAGCAGTTCTTC. This sequence encodes CASSLETGGSYNEQFF.

The gene calls are TRBV7-9 and TRBJ2-4, with D possibly matching TRBD1 (5 bases). Between the trimmed V and J ends, which lost 5 bases and 0 bases, there was a span of 17 bases. Germline V gene data show CDR1 as SEHNR and CDR2 as FQNEAQ (reference sequence). This CDR3 spans 17 amino acids. The chain's CDR3 is CASSPQLTELAKNIQYF. The CDR3 region has the DNA TGTGCCAGCAGCCCGCAGTTGACAGAACTAGCCAAAAACATTCAGTACTTC.

The chain carries TRBV7-2 and TRBJ2-7; D gene unclear. Germline V CDR1 and CDR2: SGHTA, FQGNSA. V shed 1 base and J shed 1 base, with 5 bases lying between them. This CDR3 has 13 amino acids. Here the CDR3 DNA reads TGTGCCAGCAGCTTAGACAGATCCTACGAGCAGTACTTC. Translating it yields CASSLDRSYEQYF.

The rearrangement links TRBV25-1 to TRBJ2-1; 8 nucleotides agree with TRBD2. The trim removed 1 base at V and 9 bases at J, leaving 5 bases unmatched. Looked up from germline, CDR1 is MGHDK and CDR2 is SYGVNS. The CDR3 is made up of 14 amino acids. The CDR3 here is CASSELDLAGEQFF. In DNA form, the CDR3 reads TGTGCCAGCAGTGAATTGGATCTAGCGGGTGAGCAGTTCTTC.

The chain couples TRBV7-2 to TRBJ2-1; D not resolved. From germline, CDR1 is SGHTA and CDR2 FQGNSA. With 0 bases removed from V and 2 bases from J, the gap between germline ends came to 5 bases. This CDR3 has 14 amino acids. The CDR3 loop reads CASSLASTYNEQFF. The DNA of the CDR3 is TGTGCCAGCAGCTTAGCGTCAACCTACAATGAGCAGTTCTTC.

The V call is TRBV29-1, the J call TRBJ2-1; D remains ambiguous. Germline V gene sequence: CDR1 SQVTM, CDR2 ANQGSEA. Trimming left V 1 base short and J 10 bases short, with 8 bases between. The CDR3 consists of 11 residues. The CDR3 DNA is TGCAGCGTTGAAGCGAGCGAAGAGCAGTTCTTC. It encodes CSVEASEEQFF.

This chain uses TRBV2 with TRBJ2-2; the D gene is possibly TRBD2 (5 bases). Germline loops: CDR1 SNHLY, CDR2 FYNNEI. V dropped 6 bases and J dropped 6 bases, with 8 bases sitting between them. CDR3 size: 12 residues. CDR3 bases: TGTGCCAGCAGGGAGGTAGCCGGGGAGCTGTTTTTT. It yields the protein CASREVAGELFF. Complete variable domain (other parts from reference TRBV2 and TRBJ2-2): EPEVTQTPSHQVTQMGQEVILRCVPISNHLYFYWYRQILGQKVEFLVSFYNNEISEKSEIFDDQFSVERPDGSNFTLKIRSTKLEDSAMYFCASREVAGELFFGEGSRLTVL.

The gene calls are TRBV3-1 (or the pseudogene TRBV3-2) and TRBJ1-1; tentative D call: TRBD1 (5 bases). The CDR3 is made up of 13 amino acids. Trimming cost V 1 base and J 4 bases, with 7 bases left between them. Germline V gene lookup returns CDR1 LGHDT and CDR2 YNNKEL (reference sequence). This CDR3 reads CASSQVGGTEAFF. For the CDR3, the DNA is TGTGCCAGCAGCCAAGTGGGGGGCACTGAAGCTTTCTTT.

Concerning this clone: At one of its ends the junction is not consistent with the germline gene, which may arise from a read error. The CDR3 sequence is CASTLGTGTGELFF. CDR3 bases: TGTGCCAGCACCTTAGGGACAGGGACCGGGGAGCTGTTTTTT. The chain is built from TRBV7-9 and TRBJ2-2; 9 bases fit TRBD1. The CDR3 spans 14 residues. CDR1 and CDR2 (germline): SEHNR, FQNEAQ (reference sequence).